This TCR beta chain was identified during a study of T cell responses to AZD1222 COVID-19 vaccine. CDR3 size: 13 residues. Method: immunoSEQ multiplex PCR; TCRdb's copy keeps in-frame clones and lacks some. The sample contains fewer than 200,000 clones, around 90% of which appear only once. The sequenced sample was peripheral blood, obtained on day 0 of AZD1222 vaccination. The gene calls are TRBV7-5 and TRBJ1-5. TRBV7-5 corresponds to a pseudogene. This TCR was sampled from an adult in good health. CDR3 DNA: TGTGCCAGAAGCTTGGGTAGCAATCAGCCCCAGCATTTT. It specifies CARSLGSNQPQHF.